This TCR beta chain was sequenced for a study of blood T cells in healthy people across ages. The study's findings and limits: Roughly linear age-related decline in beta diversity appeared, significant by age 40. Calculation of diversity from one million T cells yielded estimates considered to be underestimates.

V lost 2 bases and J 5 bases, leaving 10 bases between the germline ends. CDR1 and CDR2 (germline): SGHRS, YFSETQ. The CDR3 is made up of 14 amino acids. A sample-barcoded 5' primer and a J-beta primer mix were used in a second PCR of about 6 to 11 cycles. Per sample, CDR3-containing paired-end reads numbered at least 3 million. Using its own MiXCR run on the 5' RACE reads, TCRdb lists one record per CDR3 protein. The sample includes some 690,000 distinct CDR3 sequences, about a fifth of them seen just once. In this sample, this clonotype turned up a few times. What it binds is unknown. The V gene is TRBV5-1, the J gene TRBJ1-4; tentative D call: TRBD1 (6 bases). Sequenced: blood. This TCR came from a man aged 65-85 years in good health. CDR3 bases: TGCGCCAGCAGCTTCATGCAGGGGAATGAAAAACTGTTTTTT. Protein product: CASSFMQGNEKLFF.